This T cell receptor beta chain was captured by sequencing in a study of cytomegalovirus exposure and HLA in healthy donors. Across the whole study: For the 300 to 450 genotyped donors, roughly 81% fell within the Caucasian-associated ancestry cluster.

Concerning this clone itself: No antigen is known for it.

The CDR3 is 15 residues long. Trimming pared 6 bases from V and 5 bases from J, leaving 16 bases between. Germline CDR1 SNHLY, CDR2 FYNNEI. In the PCR, 60 Vbeta and 13 Jbeta primers were used. Sequencing used immunoSEQ multiplex PCR; TCRdb keeps in-frame clones, though not all of them. The sample contains approximately 160,000 clones, around 68% of which appear only once. General observations from the study: Later on, a genetic analysis was performed. It linked a missense variant in DCLRE1C with V- and J-gene trimming of TCR beta. Diagnosis of cytomegalovirus status made by the classifier reportedly showed high specificity and sensitivity. What a later analysis showed was that several of the most significant clusters appeared linked to common viral pathogens.

The chain links TRBV2 to TRBJ2-2; TRBD2 is a possible D gene (5 bases). Specimen: PBMCs. The receptor was derived from a middle-aged man in good health and CMV-seronegative. This CDR3 is CASRPKQTTTGELFF. The CDR3 region has the DNA TGTGCCAGCAGGCCGAAACAGACTACGACCGGGGAGCTGTTTTTT.